This entry is about one T cell receptor beta chain. The sample is drawn from a study of blood T cell repertoires in COVID-19. Looking at the study overall: COVID-19 samples from acute and convalescent phases originated in the United States, Italy and Spain. PBMCs, B-cell-depleted T cells, or T cells were the source of the cDNA or gDNA that made up the material.

Libraries were prepared by immunoSEQ multiplex PCR; TCRdb keeps only in-frame clonotypes and omits some of them. The data show 28,000 or so clones, roughly 88% seen once. Germline CDR1 MDHEN, CDR2 SYDVKM. Trimming took off 5 bases at V and 12 bases at J, with 29 bases between the two ends. This CDR3 has 17 residues. Sequenced sample: peripheral blood. The rearrangement links TRBV28 to TRBJ1-3; D gene ambiguous. The TCR sequence derives from a human donor in a cohort sampled during active COVID-19. The CDR3 DNA follows: TGTGCCAGCAGTCTCACGCCCCTGAGGAATGATCTGGGTCGCATATATTTT. It encodes CASSLTPLRNDLGRIYF.